The 22 T cell receptor beta chains below all came from one sample that was sequenced in a study of T cell repertoires in cytomegalovirus infection. MiXCR, run by TCRdb on the reads, gives a single entry per CDR3 protein. Here the sample spans 350,000 to 500,000 distinct CDR3 sequences, approximately 30% being singletons. Input material: PBMCs. All receptors come from a human donor in good health (CMV status not recorded). Some clones in this sample may be carry-over from other donors' samples.

This clonotype turned up a few times. The V and J genes are TRBV6-1 and TRBJ2-1; D might be TRBD1 (10 bases). CDR1 and CDR2 (germline): MNHNS, SASEGT. The V end was cut by 2 bases, the J end by 10 bases, with 39 bases between. This CDR3 spans 22 amino acids. This CDR3 reads CASSEPHAWDRGRAGGLYEQFF. The CDR3 DNA follows: TGTGCCAGCAGTGAACCCCATGCGTGGGACAGGGGCAGGGCGGGGGGGCTGTACGAGCAGTTCTTC.

A few counts support this clonotype. This chain links TRBV19 with TRBJ2-1, with D maybe TRBD1 (6 bases). The germline V gene encodes CDR1 LNHDA and CDR2 SQIVND (reference sequence). The CDR3 is 14 amino acids. The V end was cut by 2 bases, the J end by 1 base, with 6 bases between. CDR3 sequence: CASSIRGSYNEQFF. DNA of the CDR3: TGTGCCAGTAGTATAAGGGGGTCCTACAATGAGCAGTTCTTC.

This clonotype came up many times. The chain is built from TRBV12-3 or TRBV12-4 and TRBJ2-3; a possible D gene is TRBD2 (6 bases). Trimming took off 3 bases at V and 4 bases at J, with 17 bases between the two ends. This CDR3 comprises 16 residues. The chain's CDR3 is CASSFGDPGVADTQYF. The CDR3 nucleotides read TGTGCCAGCAGTTTTGGGGATCCGGGAGTTGCAGATACGCAGTATTTT.

This clonotype was seen a few times. The rearrangement uses TRBV20-1 and TRBJ1-4, with D perhaps matching TRBD1 (6 bases). The CDR3 extends over 16 amino acids. Looked up from germline, CDR1 is DFQATT and CDR2 is SNEGSKA (reference sequence). V was shortened by 0 bases and J by 6 bases, with 17 bases between the two germline ends. For the CDR3, the DNA is TGCAGTGCTAGAGATCGAGGACAGAAGTGGGATGAAAAACTGTTTTTT. Translation: CSARDRGQKWDEKLFF.

Of note for this clonotype: A junction end diverges from the germline sequence, so it may reflect a read error. This chain uses TRBV11-3 with TRBJ1-4; D is unresolved. Germline assignment: CDR1 SGHNT and CDR2 YENEEA. The CDR3 has 13 amino acids. Written as DNA, the CDR3 is TGTGCCAGCAGCTTAGACGGTGATGAAACACTGTTTTTT. It encodes CASSLDGDETLFF.

This clonotype showed up just once. The chain has TRBV6-5 and TRBJ2-4; possibly TRBD1 or TRBD2 for D (5 bases each). The ends were cut back, 6 bases at V and 0 bases at J, with 24 bases in the middle. CDR1 is MNHEY and CDR2 is SVGAGI in the germline V gene. The CDR3 contains 19 residues. In nucleotides, the CDR3 is TGTGCCAGCAGAACACTCCACCCCGAGGGGCAGGAAGCCAAAAACATTCAGTACTTC. Amino acid sequence: CASRTLHPEGQEAKNIQYF.

The chain employs TRBV19 and TRBJ2-4; 9 nucleotides align to TRBD1. The V gene end was trimmed by 6 bases and the J gene end by 1 base; junction bases not matched to a gene: 16. Germline V lookup: CDR1 LNHDA, CDR2 SQIVND (reference sequence). The CDR3 is 19 amino acids. The CDR3 region is CASSAGTGKGYAAKNIQYF. The CDR3 nucleotides read TGTGCCAGTAGCGCCGGGACAGGGAAAGGTTACGCGGCCAAAAACATTCAGTACTTC.

About this clonotype: A clone one base away is much larger, so this may be a read error. The chain uses TRBV4-1 and TRBJ1-6; TRBD1 aligns across 9 bases. The germline gives CDR1 MGHRA, CDR2 YSYEKL. CDR3 length: 15 residues. In DNA, the CDR3 is TGCGACAGCAGCCAACCCGGGACAGGGAATTCACCCCTCCACTTT. Protein: CDSSQPGTGNSPLHF.

For the CDR3, the DNA is TGTGCCAGCAGCACGGGATCCGGCGAGCAGTACTTC. Encoded protein: CASSTGSGEQYF. The chain joins TRBV5-4 to TRBJ2-7, with D perhaps TRBD2 (5 bases). CDR3 length: 12 amino acids. Germline V lookup: CDR1 SGHNT, CDR2 YYREEE (reference sequence). Trimming cost V 4 bases and J 6 bases, with 11 bases left between them.

This clonotype occurred once. The chain employs TRBV25-1 and TRBJ1-3; D uncertain. The CDR3 sequence is 15 residues long. Germline CDR1 MGHDK, CDR2 SYGVNS. V was clipped by 6 bases and J by 0 bases, with 12 bases between them. The CDR3 nucleotides are TGTGCCAGCAGCGAAGTGGCAATCTCTGGAAACACCATATATTTT. It encodes CASSEVAISGNTIYF.

Concerning this clonotype: Since the CDR3 does not end with the conserved phenylalanine or tryptophan, this likely comes from a read error. The chain uses TRBV6-2 or TRBV6-3 and TRBJ2-5, with D hard to call. The CDR3 contains 10 residues. V was clipped by 6 bases and J by 8 bases, with 7 bases between them. In germline, CDR1 is MNHEY, CDR2 SVGEGT. The CDR3 DNA reads as TGTGCCAGCAGGGGGATCACCCAGTACTAC. Protein: CASRGITQYY.

This clonotype was seen only a few times. V usage is TRBV28 and J usage is TRBJ2-5; perhaps TRBD2 as D (5 bases). Germline V lookup: CDR1 MDHEN, CDR2 SYDVKM. V lost 4 bases, J lost 1 base, and 16 bases lay in between. The CDR3 loop spans 16 amino acids. Written as DNA, the CDR3 is TGTGCCAGCAGTTACGTCAGCGGAGCCGTCCAAGAGACCCAGTACTTC. This translates into CASSYVSGAVQETQYF.

As to this clonotype: One junction end does not reproduce the germline sequence, and a read error may be involved. The CDR3 loop reads CASSIVAGIGADTQSF. The CDR3 coding sequence is TGTGCCAGTAGTATAGTGGCGGGGATTGGGGCAGATACGCAGTCGTTT. This rearrangement joins TRBV19 to TRBJ2-3; tentatively, D is TRBD2 (6 bases). Germline CDR1 and CDR2: LNHDA and SQIVND (reference sequence). This CDR3 has 16 amino acids.

This clonotype showed up just a few times. V and J are TRBV2 and TRBJ2-7, with 7 nucleotides matching TRBD1. With 1 base clipped from V and 3 bases from J, the junction kept 6 bases outside the gene matches. The germline CDR1 and CDR2 sequences are SNHLY and FYNNEI. The CDR3 has 15 residues. The CDR3: CASSEEGAGNYEQYF. CDR3 sequence (DNA): TGTGCCAGCAGTGAAGAGGGGGCAGGGAACTACGAGCAGTACTTC. Using reference TRBV2 and TRBJ2-7 for the parts outside the CDR3, the full variable domain is EPEVTQTPSHQVTQMGQEVILRCVPISNHLYFYWYRQILGQKVEFLVSFYNNEISEKSEIFDDQFSVERPDGSNFTLKIRSTKLEDSAMYFCASSEEGAGNYEQYFGPGTRLTVT.

A remark on this clonotype: This may stem from a read error, because a much larger clone lies one nucleotide away. The V and J genes are TRBV7-2 and TRBJ2-7; no clear D. The CDR3 totals 11 residues. Germline-derived CDR1 and CDR2 are SGHTA and FQGNSA. V dropped 7 bases and J dropped 0 bases, with 4 bases sitting between them. The CDR3 sequence: CASINSYEQYF. The CDR3 region has the DNA TGTGCCAGCATCAACTCCTACGAGCAGTACTTC.

The V and J genes are TRBV12-3 or TRBV12-4 and TRBJ1-1; TRBD1 aligns across 8 bases. Losses at the gene ends were 2 bases for V and 6 bases for J; bases not matched to a gene: 14. The CDR3 runs to 17 residues. CDR3 DNA: TGTGCCAGCAGTTTAACTGCGGGTGCAGGGGGCGCTGCTGAAGCTTTCTTT. This gives the protein CASSLTAGAGGAAEAFF.

This clonotype appeared a few times. The rearrangement joins TRBV12-3 or TRBV12-4 to TRBJ2-2, with D perhaps matching TRBD2 (5 bases). This CDR3 contains 13 residues. The V and J ends lost 6 bases and 8 bases respectively, with 13 bases between them. The CDR3 loop is CASSPGVRGELFF. The CDR3 region has the DNA TGTGCCAGCAGCCCCGGGGTTCGAGGGGAGCTGTTTTTT.

This clonotype was counted a few times. The chain is built from TRBV7-3 and TRBJ2-1; the match to TRBD2 covers 10 bases. Germline CDR1 SGHTA, CDR2 FQGTGA. The trim removed 1 base at V and 6 bases at J, leaving 6 bases unmatched. The length of the CDR3 is 16 residues. The chain's CDR3 is CASSLRSSGGPNEQFF. CDR3 DNA sequence: TGTGCCAGCAGCTTAAGGTCTAGCGGGGGCCCCAATGAGCAGTTCTTC.

This clonotype was observed a few times. The chain links TRBV4-1 to TRBJ2-7, with D uncertain. CDR1 MGHRA and CDR2 YSYEKL come from the germline V gene. Trimming shortened V by 1 base and J by 4 bases, and 14 bases separated the two germline ends. The CDR3 consists of 15 residues. DNA for the CDR3: TGCGCCAGCAGCCAAGTTAAGGGTATTGGTTACGAGCAGTACTTC. Its protein product is CASSQVKGIGYEQYF.

This rearrangement joins TRBV12-3 or TRBV12-4 to TRBJ2-7; 9 nucleotides agree with TRBD2. With V trimmed by 5 bases and J by 6 bases, 8 bases remained unmatched. This CDR3 region has 14 residues. The CDR3 is CASSLTGLAFEQYF. The CDR3 DNA reads as TGTGCCAGCAGTCTTACGGGACTAGCTTTCGAGCAGTACTTC.

This clonotype was observed a few times. This sequence joins TRBV6-8 and TRBJ1-1; tentative D call: TRBD1 (5 bases). V was shortened by 2 bases and J by 1 base, with 8 bases between the two germline ends. CDR3 size: 14 residues. Per germline, CDR1 MNHGY and CDR2 SAAAGT. In nucleotides, the CDR3 is TGTGCCAGCAGTTACGGGGCGGGGAACACTGAAGCTTTCTTT. As protein: CASSYGAGNTEAFF.

The chain combines TRBV11-2 with TRBJ2-7; either TRBD1 or TRBD2 may fit D (5 bases each). Trimming took off 5 bases at V and 6 bases at J, with 11 bases between the two ends. There are 12 residues in the CDR3. Germline CDR1 and CDR2: SGHAT and FQNNGV. DNA for the CDR3: TGTGCCAGCAGCACCCAGGGAGCCGAGCAGTACTTC. Amino acids: CASSTQGAEQYF.